A selection of T cell receptor beta chains follows, all from one sample in a study of high-grade serous ovarian cancer treatment subgroups. Clones were read by immunoSEQ multiplex PCR, and TCRdb kept only the in-frame ones, dropping some. The table shows several thousand clones, with 65% to 70% occurring only once. Sequenced: tumor tissue. Receptor source: a human donor with high-grade serous ovarian cancer. The CDR3 runs from the conserved cysteine through the conserved F or W. The D gene is left open where the match is weak. Clone sizes are given selectively: once, few, many, or a class where the clone is expanded.

D,V,J,size,CDR3,DNA
.,TRBV14,TRBJ2-7,.,CASSRGTGYEQYF,TGTGCCAGCAGCCGCGGGACTGGGTACGAGCAGTACTTC
.,TRBV15,TRBJ2-5,.,CATSISRLQETQYF,TGTGCCACCAGCATTTCCAGACTCCAAGAGACCCAGTACTTC
TRBD2,TRBV6-5,TRBJ2-1,.,CASSWTGTSGIYEQFF,TGTGCCAGCAGTTGGACAGGGACTAGCGGGATCTATGAGCAGTTCTTC
TRBD1,TRBV15,TRBJ2-7,.,CATSRGTGISYEQYF,TGTGCCACCAGCAGAGGGACAGGCATTTCCTACGAGCAGTACTTC
.,TRBV11-2,TRBJ1-4,.,CASSISSTNEKLFF,TGTGCCAGCAGCATCTCGTCAACTAATGAAAAACTGTTTTTT
.,TRBV28,TRBJ2-7,.,CASSFGGEVNYEQYF,TGTGCCAGCAGTTTCGGGGGTGAGGTTAACTACGAGCAGTACTTC
TRBD2,TRBV19,TRBJ2-3,few,CASRIAGHSTDTQYF,TGTGCCAGTAGGATAGCGGGCCATTCGACAGATACGCAGTATTTT
.,TRBV7-9,TRBJ1-1,.,CASSWGTLNTEAFF,TGTGCCAGCAGCTGGGGCACATTGAACACTGAAGCTTTCTTT
TRBD1,TRBV2,TRBJ2-2,few,CASGGQGYVTGELFF,TGTGCCAGCGGGGGACAGGGATATGTCACCGGGGAGCTGTTTTTT
TRBD1,TRBV27,TRBJ1-5,.,CASSLRGRSHQPQHF,TGTGCCAGCAGTTTGAGGGGGCGATCTCATCAGCCCCAGCATTTT
.,TRBV11-2,TRBJ1-3,.,CASSSSRGNTIYF,TGTGCCAGCAGCTCCTCACGGGGAAACACCATATATTTT
.,TRBV7-2,TRBJ2-1,.,CASSPYYNEQFF,TGTGCCAGCAGCCCCTATTACAATGAGCAGTTCTTC
TRBD2,TRBV11-1,TRBJ2-5,.,CASSLWTSGNQETQYF,TGTGCCAGCAGCCTTTGGACTAGCGGGAATCAAGAGACCCAGTACTTC
.,TRBV2,TRBJ2-2,once,CASSFAGTNTGELFF,TGTGCCAGCAGTTTCGCCGGTACGAACACCGGGGAGCTGTTTTTT
TRBD1,TRBV9,TRBJ2-2,.,CASRGGQDISGELFF,TGTGCCAGCAGAGGCGGACAGGATATCTCCGGGGAGCTGTTTTTT
.,TRBV4-1,TRBJ1-2,medium-sized,CASSQDPGPLYGYTF,TGCGCCAGCAGCCAAGATCCAGGGCCACTCTATGGCTACACCTTC
.,TRBV11-2,TRBJ2-1,.,CASSLVGTFLSSYNEQFF,TGTGCCAGCAGCTTAGTCGGGACTTTCCTTAGCTCCTACAATGAGCAGTTCTTC
.,TRBV5-1,TRBJ2-5,once,CASSLGGEETQYF,TGCGCCAGCAGCTTGGGGGGGGAAGAGACCCAGTACTTC
.,TRBV10-3,TRBJ1-1,.,CAISESMNTEAFF,TGTGCCATCAGTGAGTCGATGAACACTGAAGCTTTCTTT
.,TRBV5-1,TRBJ2-5,.,CASSDRMETQYF,TGCGCCAGCAGCGATCGAATGGAGACCCAGTACTTC
.,TRBV7-6,TRBJ2-2,.,CASSLGGVTTGELFF,TGTGCCAGCAGCTTAGGGGGGGTGACCACCGGGGAGCTGTTTTTT
.,TRBV30,TRBJ1-1,.,CAWSVDRWTEAFF,TGTGCCTGGAGTGTAGACAGATGGACTGAAGCTTTCTTT
.,TRBV25-1,TRBJ1-1,.,CASSDSTGRTEAFF,TGTGCCAGCAGTGACTCTACCGGGAGGACTGAAGCTTTCTTT
.,TRBV4-1,TRBJ2-5,.,CASSQDRVAETQYF,TGCGCCAGCAGCCAAGATAGGGTGGCAGAGACCCAGTACTTC
.,TRBV21-1,TRBJ2-3,once,CASSKGKDREADTQYF,TGTGCCAGCAGCAAAGGGAAAGACAGGGAGGCAGATACGCAGTATTTT
TRBD2,TRBV30,TRBJ2-2,.,CAWSTWTSGLFTGELFF,TGTGCCTGGAGTACCTGGACTAGCGGGCTTTTCACCGGGGAGCTGTTTTTT
.,TRBV18,TRBJ1-1,.,CASSQYRADTEAFF,TGTGCCAGCTCACAGTACCGGGCCGACACTGAAGCTTTCTTT
.,TRBV7-2,TRBJ1-2,.,CASETGNGYTF,TGTGCCAGTGAAACGGGAAATGGCTACACCTTC
.,TRBV7-8,TRBJ2-1,.,CASSLGQNNEQFF,TGTGCCAGCAGCTTAGGTCAAAACAATGAGCAGTTCTTC
.,TRBV28,TRBJ2-1,.,CASSFLTSNHEQFF,TGTGCCAGCAGTTTCCTGACTAGTAACCATGAGCAGTTCTTC
.,TRBV5-1,TRBJ2-2,.,CASSPLTGELFF,TGCGCCAGCAGCCCCCTGACCGGGGAGCTGTTTTTT
TRBD1,TRBV10-3,TRBJ1-6,.,CAATPGGFSSPLHF,TGTGCCGCGACCCCAGGGGGATTCTCTTCACCCCTCCACTTT
TRBD1,TRBV5-6,TRBJ2-1,.,CASSLGDRSYNEQFF,TGTGCCAGCAGCTTGGGGGACAGATCCTACAATGAGCAGTTCTTC
TRBD1,TRBV2,TRBJ1-1,.,CASRGQYTEAFF,TGTGCCAGCAGGGGACAGTACACTGAAGCTTTCTTT